What follows are 17 T cell receptor beta chains derived from one specimen sequenced in a study of long-term antiretroviral therapy in people with HIV. Version v3.0 of the immunoSEQ assay was performed at survey level. Assay used: immunoSEQ multiplex PCR; TCRdb lists only in-frame clones, some missing. The sample includes 18,000 or so clones, 85% to 90% of them seen just once. This sample comprised unsorted PBMCs, obtained 4.2 years after starting antiretroviral therapy. Every receptor here comes from a man aged 50-60 years with HIV.

V is TRBV5-5 and J is TRBJ1-3; 11 bases line up with TRBD1. The CDR3 has 15 amino acids. V shed 0 bases, J shed 15 bases, and the junction held 11 bases outside the gene matches. The germline V gene encodes CDR1 SGHKS and CDR2 YYEKEE (reference sequence). CDR3 sequence reads: CASSLDPGQGGMRYF. Here the CDR3 DNA reads TGTGCCAGCAGCTTGGACCCGGGACAGGGGGGCATGAGATATTTT. The full variable domain, its missing parts supplied by reference TRBV5-5 and TRBJ1-3, is DAGVTQSPTHLIKTRGQQVTLRCSPISGHKSVSWYQQVLGQGPQFIFQYYEKEERGRGNFPDRFSARQFPNYSSELNVNALLLGDSALYLCASSLDPGQGGMRYFGEGSWLTVV.

The chain joins TRBV5-5 to TRBJ2-7; D is possibly TRBD2 (6 bases). CDR1 and CDR2 (germline): SGHKS, YYEKEE (reference sequence). This CDR3 is built from 15 residues. Trimming took 0 bases from V and 2 from J, leaving 12 bases between them. The CDR3 loop is CASSLVGGTPYEQYF. CDR3 nucleotide sequence: TGTGCCAGCAGCTTGGTTGGGGGGACGCCCTACGAGCAGTACTTC. The full variable domain, completed using reference TRBV5-5 and TRBJ2-7, is DAGVTQSPTHLIKTRGQQVTLRCSPISGHKSVSWYQQVLGQGPQFIFQYYEKEERGRGNFPDRFSARQFPNYSSELNVNALLLGDSALYLCASSLVGGTPYEQYFGPGTRLTVT.

This clone was picked up a small number of times. The V and J genes are TRBV27 and TRBJ1-2; 12 positions agree with TRBD1. V gave up 5 bases and J gave up 5 bases; unmatched junction bases: 12. CDR3 length: 17 amino acids. Germline assignment: CDR1 MNHEY and CDR2 SMNVEV (reference sequence). CDR3 sequence (DNA): TGTGCCAGCAGTACAACCGGGACAGGGGGCTATCGGTATGGCTACACCTTC. This codes for CASSTTGTGGYRYGYTF.

This sequence joins TRBV11-2 and TRBJ2-2; no clear D gene. The V and J ends lost 3 bases and 5 bases respectively, with 1 base between them. This CDR3 has 11 residues. The germline CDR1 and CDR2 sequences are SGHAT and FQNNGV. In nucleotides, the CDR3 is TGTGCCAGCAGCTTGACCGGGGAGCTGTTTTTT. This translates into CASSLTGELFF.

This clone was picked up one time. The rearrangement uses TRBV19 and TRBJ1-2; 12 positions match TRBD1. Per the germline V gene, CDR1 is LNHDA and CDR2 is SQIVND (reference sequence). This CDR3 spans 17 amino acids. The V gene end was trimmed by 5 bases and the J gene end by 2 bases; junction bases not matched to a gene: 9. CDR3 DNA sequence: TGTGCCAGTAGTGCCGATCCCGGGACAGGGGGCAACTATGGCTACACCTTC. Amino acid sequence: CASSADPGTGGNYGYTF. Full variable domain (missing parts from reference TRBV19 and TRBJ1-2): DGGITQSPKYLFRKEGQNVTLSCEQNLNHDAMYWYRQDPGQGLRLIYYSQIVNDFQKGDIAEGYSVSREKKESFPLTVTSAQKNPTAFYLCASSADPGTGGNYGYTFGSGTRLTVV.

The chain couples TRBV4-3 to TRBJ1-2; the D is unclear. Germline V gene data show CDR1 as LGHNA and CDR2 as YSLEER. Trimming cost V 4 bases and J 8 bases, with 17 bases left between them. The CDR3 runs to 14 residues. The CDR3 sequence is CASSPAPGLGGYTF. CDR3 DNA sequence: TGCGCCAGCAGCCCCGCCCCGGGGTTGGGGGGCTACACCTTC.

The chain links TRBV15 to TRBJ2-1; TRBD1 matches 10 bases. CDR1 and CDR2 (germline): LNHNV, YYDKDF (reference sequence). The CDR3 is 17 amino acids. The trim removed 0 bases at V and 9 bases at J, leaving 11 bases unmatched. The CDR3 DNA is TGTGCCACCAGCAGAGATGCCCGGACAGGGGGTTCGGGTGAGCAGTTCTTC. As protein: CATSRDARTGGSGEQFF.

This chain joins TRBV27 and TRBJ1-5; the D gene is possibly TRBD1 (5 bases). V was clipped by 2 bases and J by 2 bases, with 10 bases between them. This CDR3 region has 15 residues. Looked up from germline, CDR1 is MNHEY and CDR2 is SMNVEV (reference sequence). CDR3 bases: TGTGCCAGCAGTTTAACAGGATTCGGCAATCAGCCCCAGCATTTT. Protein: CASSLTGFGNQPQHF.

The chain joins TRBV2 to TRBJ1-5; TRBD1 is a possible D gene (5 bases). Trimming shortened V by 6 bases and J by 2 bases, and 14 bases separated the two germline ends. From germline, CDR1 is SNHLY and CDR2 FYNNEI. The CDR3 is 15 amino acids. CDR3 loop: CASSKTQAGNQPQHF. Written as DNA, the CDR3 is TGTGCCAGCAGCAAAACACAGGCCGGCAATCAGCCCCAGCATTTT. The variable domain in full, with the rest retrieved from reference TRBV2 and TRBJ1-5, is EPEVTQTPSHQVTQMGQEVILRCVPISNHLYFYWYRQILGQKVEFLVSFYNNEISEKSEIFDDQFSVERPDGSNFTLKIRSTKLEDSAMYFCASSKTQAGNQPQHFGDGTRLSIL.

This chain uses TRBV21-1 with TRBJ2-7; whether TRBD2, the table's D call, matches the DNA was not checked. TRBV21-1 is annotated as a pseudogene. The CDR3 totals 13 residues. The CDR3: CASSKEACYEQYF. Written as DNA, the CDR3 is TGTGCCAGCAGCAAGGAGGCGTGCTACGAGCAGTACTTC.

The gene calls are TRBV29-1 and TRBJ2-3, with 8 bases lining up with TRBD2. CDR1 and CDR2 (germline): SQVTM, ANQGSEA. V lost 7 bases to trimming and J lost 2 bases; unmatched junction nucleotides: 8. The CDR3 has 14 residues. CDR3 nucleotide sequence: TGCAGCGCGCCCGGGGGGGCCAACACAGATACGCAGTATTTT. Translating gives CSAPGGANTDTQYF.

The chain has TRBV11-2 and TRBJ2-7, with D maybe TRBD2 (5 bases). This CDR3 spans 13 amino acids. The germline V gene encodes CDR1 SGHAT and CDR2 FQNNGV. The V end was cut by 3 bases, the J end by 3 bases, with 9 bases between. The CDR3 reads CASSFGLLYEQYF. As DNA, the CDR3 is TGTGCCAGCAGCTTCGGACTGCTCTACGAGCAGTACTTC.

This clone was found once. J is TRBJ1-2 and V is TRBV4-1; D gene unclear. V dropped 0 bases and J dropped 1 base, with 6 bases sitting between them. The CDR3 covers 14 residues. From germline, CDR1 is MGHRA and CDR2 YSYEKL. This CDR3 reads CASSQDSDNYGYTF. The CDR3 DNA reads TGCGCCAGCAGCCAAGATAGCGATAACTATGGCTACACCTTC.

This chain uses TRBV29-1 with TRBJ1-1; a weak D match, TRBD1 (6 bases). Trimming pared 4 bases from V and 0 bases from J, leaving 15 bases between. From germline, CDR1 is SQVTM and CDR2 ANQGSEA. CDR3 size: 15 residues. The CDR3 loop is CSVGARQAMNTEAFF. The CDR3 nucleotides are TGCAGCGTTGGCGCCCGACAGGCGATGAACACTGAAGCTTTCTTT.

The chain links TRBV14 to TRBJ2-7; a weak D match, TRBD1 (6 bases). V was pared by 0 bases and J by 1 base, with 10 bases between. Looked up from germline, CDR1 is SGHDN and CDR2 is FVKESK. The CDR3 contains 15 residues. CDR3: CASSQEAGDSYEQYF. The CDR3 coding sequence is TGTGCCAGCAGCCAAGAGGCAGGGGATTCCTACGAGCAGTACTTC.

This chain joins TRBV14 and TRBJ2-5, with 7 bases fitting TRBD1. V dropped 6 bases and J dropped 5; count of bases not matched to a gene: 12. The CDR3 spans 15 residues. Germline V gene data show CDR1 as SGHDN and CDR2 as FVKESK. This CDR3 reads CASRRQGGRAETQYF. The DNA for the CDR3 is TGTGCCAGCAGGCGACAGGGCGGTCGTGCGGAGACCCAGTACTTC.

This chain links TRBV11-2 with TRBJ2-7, with D possibly matching TRBD1 (5 bases). V was pared by 2 bases and J by 2 bases, with 10 bases between. Germline V gene sequence: CDR1 SGHAT, CDR2 FQNNGV. The CDR3 is 14 amino acids. This chain's CDR3 is CASSLSGSTYEQYF. The CDR3, as DNA: TGTGCCAGCAGCTTATCAGGGTCGACCTACGAGCAGTACTTC.